The 18 T cell receptor beta chains below come from one sample, sequenced in a study of OX40 agonist ivuxolimab in advanced cancers. The data were produced by immunoSEQ multiplex PCR, yet TCRdb's version contains in-frame clones alone and is incomplete. The data show over 55,000 clones, with roughly nine tenths seen just once and about 4.1% held by the top ten. This material consisted of CD4+ or CD8+ T cells sorted from blood, taken in a trial of the OX40 agonist ivuxolimab. These receptors were collected from an adult with an advanced solid tumor such as melanoma, head and neck, liver or kidney cancer.

The chain couples TRBV5-1 to TRBJ1-1, with 11 bases matching TRBD1. The CDR3 runs to 15 residues. Germline CDR1 reads SGHRS; CDR2 reads YFSETQ. The V segment lost 4 bases and the J segment 10 bases; nucleotides outside the gene matches: 12. The chain's CDR3 is CASSGPDRGLRGAFF. The CDR3 DNA reads TGCGCCAGCAGCGGCCCGGACAGGGGGCTGAGAGGAGCTTTCTTT.

The V call is TRBV7-3, the J call TRBJ2-3, with 8 bases fitting TRBD2. The junction had 7 bases not matched to a gene; V was cut back by 6 bases and J by 2 bases. Germline V gives CDR1 SGHTA, CDR2 FQGTGA. The CDR3 is 15 amino acids. The DNA for the CDR3 is TGTGCCAGCAGGGAAACTAGCGGACTCACAGATACGCAGTATTTT. This sequence encodes CASRETSGLTDTQYF.

The table lists this clone with a count of one. The chain carries TRBV9 and TRBJ2-1; no clear D gene. V was trimmed by 2 bases and J by 0 bases, leaving 9 bases between them. The length of the CDR3 is 15 residues. Germline loops: CDR1 SGDLS, CDR2 YYNGEE. In DNA form, the CDR3 reads TGTGCCAGCAGCGTCGGCAGCAGCTCCTACAATGAGCAGTTCTTC. Amino acids: CASSVGSSSYNEQFF.

The chain carries TRBV4-1 and TRBJ2-6, with D unclear. V was clipped by 1 base and J by 4 bases, with 8 bases between them. The V gene's germline CDR1 is MGHRA and CDR2 YSYEKL. This CDR3 comprises 15 residues. This CDR3 is CASSQAERGANVLTF. DNA for the CDR3: TGCGCCAGCAGCCAAGCGGAACGGGGGGCCAACGTCCTGACTTTC.

V is TRBV6-6 and J is TRBJ2-3, with D uncertain. This CDR3 comprises 14 residues. The germline V and J ends were trimmed by 2 bases and 2 bases, with 8 bases remaining between them. CDR1 MNHNY and CDR2 SVGAGI come from the germline V gene (reference sequence). CDR3 in amino acids: CASSYDEYTDTQYF. The CDR3 nucleotides are TGTGCCAGCAGTTACGATGAATACACAGATACGCAGTATTTT.

The chain is built from TRBV11-2 and TRBJ1-1; no clear D gene. V was shortened by 2 bases and J by 7 bases, with 11 bases between the two germline ends. This CDR3 is built from 13 residues. CDR1 is SGHAT and CDR2 is FQNNGV in the germline V gene. The CDR3 coding sequence is TGTGCCAGCAGCTTATTCGTCAACGGTGAAGCTTTCTTT. Protein: CASSLFVNGEAFF.

This chain connects TRBV11-2 to TRBJ2-1, with 8 bases aligning to TRBD2. The CDR3 has 17 residues. CDR1 SGHAT and CDR2 FQNNGV come from the germline V gene. With V trimmed by 4 bases and J by 4 bases, 12 bases remained unmatched. The CDR3 protein is CASSSRSRGGAYNEQFF. The CDR3 DNA reads TGTGCCAGCAGCTCTAGATCCCGGGGGGGCGCGTACAATGAGCAGTTCTTC. Using reference TRBV11-2 and TRBJ2-1 for the parts outside the CDR3, the full variable domain is EAGVAQSPRYKIIEKRQSVAFWCNPISGHATLYWYQQILGQGPKLLIQFQNNGVVDDSQLPKDRFSAERLKGVDSTLKIQPAKLEDSAVYLCASSSRSRGGAYNEQFFGPGTRLTVL.

The chain carries TRBV11-2 and TRBJ2-1; D unresolved. The CDR3 runs 14 residues. Germline CDR1 SGHAT, CDR2 FQNNGV. The V end lost 6 bases, the J end lost 0 bases, and 9 bases lay between the germline ends. The CDR3 nucleotides are TGTGCCAGCAGTAAACGGAGCTCCTACAATGAGCAGTTCTTC. As protein: CASSKRSSYNEQFF.

The chain uses TRBV7-9 and TRBJ2-7; D is possibly TRBD1 (6 bases). Per germline, CDR1 SEHNR and CDR2 FQNEAQ (reference sequence). This CDR3 contains 16 residues. V lost 4 bases to trimming and J lost 3 bases, with 19 bases between them. CDR3 nucleotides: TGTGCCAGCAGCTCAACCTCCCGCGGCAGGGGCTACGAGCAGTACTTC. It codes for CASSSTSRGRGYEQYF. The entire variable domain, with the rest obtained from reference TRBV7-9 and TRBJ2-7, is as follows: DTGVSQNPRHKITKRGQNVTFRCDPISEHNRLYWYRQTLGQGPEFLTYFQNEAQLEKSRLLSDRFSAERPKGSFSTLEIQRTEQGDSAMYLCASSSTSRGRGYEQYFGPGTRLTVT.

This chain uses TRBV27 with TRBJ1-5; the D gene is possibly TRBD1 (5 bases). Per the germline V gene, CDR1 is MNHEY and CDR2 is SMNVEV (reference sequence). The V gene lost 5 bases and the J gene lost 6 bases, with 14 bases spanning the gap. The CDR3 is 14 amino acids. Here the CDR3 DNA reads TGTGCCAGCAGTCCCAACGACAGTTTTCAGCCCCAGCATTTT. The encoded protein is CASSPNDSFQPQHF.

This chain links TRBV28 with TRBJ1-4; the D gene is possibly TRBD1 (5 bases). The CDR3 totals 14 residues. Trimming pared 7 bases from V and 0 bases from J, leaving 9 bases between. The germline V gene encodes CDR1 MDHEN and CDR2 SYDVKM. DNA of the CDR3: TGTGCCAGCACGGGGCAAACAACTAATGAAAAACTGTTTTTT. It specifies CASTGQTTNEKLFF.

This chain connects TRBV11-3 to TRBJ2-1; D remains ambiguous. Germline-derived CDR1 and CDR2 are SGHNT and YENEEA. Between the trimmed V and J ends, which lost 1 base and 5 bases, there was a span of 3 bases. The CDR3 extends over 12 amino acids. CDR3 coding DNA: TGTGCCAGCAGCTTAGGGGACAATGAGCAGTTCTTC. The encoded protein is CASSLGDNEQFF.

The V call is TRBV7-2, the J call TRBJ2-7; D could derive from TRBD1 or TRBD2 (5 bases each). Germline loops: CDR1 SGHTA, CDR2 FQGNSA. Trimming pared 3 bases from V and 2 bases from J, leaving 14 bases between. This CDR3 region has 15 residues. This chain's CDR3 is CASSFGTPGTYEQYF. The CDR3 DNA reads TGTGCCAGCAGCTTCGGGACCCCTGGAACCTACGAGCAGTACTTC.

V and J are TRBV7-9 and TRBJ2-5; 10 bases align to TRBD1. The CDR3 consists of 15 residues. V lost 1 base and J lost 4; bases outside the gene matches: 3. The germline V gene encodes CDR1 SEHNR and CDR2 FQNEAQ (reference sequence). The CDR3 DNA follows: TGTGCCAGCAGCTTAGAGACAGGGGGCTTAGAGACCCAGTACTTC. It is translated as CASSLETGGLETQYF.

The genes are TRBV19 and TRBJ2-2; maybe TRBD1 (5 bases). Trimming took off 10 bases at V and 4 bases at J, with 16 bases between the two ends. Germline CDR1 LNHDA, CDR2 SQIVND (reference sequence). The CDR3 is made up of 14 amino acids. CDR3 region: CATSWGPGTGELFF. The DNA for the CDR3 is TGTGCCACCTCGTGGGGCCCGGGCACCGGGGAGCTGTTTTTT. The full variable domain, its missing parts supplied by reference TRBV19 and TRBJ2-2, is DGGITQSPKYLFRKEGQNVTLSCEQNLNHDAMYWYRQDPGQGLRLIYYSQIVNDFQKGDIAEGYSVSREKKESFPLTVTSAQKNPTAFYLCATSWGPGTGELFFGEGSRLTVL.

The V call is TRBV29-1, the J call TRBJ2-2; 7 bases fit TRBD2. The CDR3 length is 12 residues. Germline assignment: CDR1 SQVTM and CDR2 ANQGSEA. V was clipped by 4 bases and J by 5 bases; unmatched bases: 1. The CDR3 DNA reads as TGCAGCGTTGGGGGAGGGACCGGGGAGCTGTTTTTT. This codes for CSVGGGTGELFF.

The chain recombines TRBV28 with TRBJ2-7; weak D call: TRBD1 (5 bases). V was clipped by 1 base and J by 6 bases, with 7 bases between them. This CDR3 contains 12 residues. Per germline, CDR1 MDHEN and CDR2 SYDVKM. The CDR3 region is CASSLLGREQYF. Here the CDR3 DNA reads TGTGCCAGCAGTTTATTGGGGCGCGAGCAGTACTTC.

This chain joins TRBV29-1 and TRBJ2-5; TRBD2 aligns across 10 bases. V lost 3 bases to trimming and J lost 5 bases; unmatched junction nucleotides: 6. This CDR3 is built from 14 residues. CDR1 is SQVTM, CDR2 ANQGSEA, per germline. In DNA form, the CDR3 reads TGCAGCGTTGAGGCTAGCGGGAGCCACGAGACCCAGTACTTC. This gives the protein CSVEASGSHETQYF.